This is a list of T cell receptor beta chains from one sample in a study of cytomegalovirus exposure and HLA in healthy donors. Measured with immunoSEQ multiplex PCR; TCRdb has only the in-frame clones, and not every one. This sample has roughly 190,000 clones, with roughly 88% found just once. Sequences were obtained from PBMCs. These receptors all come from a woman aged 18-29 years in good health and CMV-seronegative. Each CDR3 is given with its conserved first and last residue. The order of the fields is clone size, V gene, D gene, J gene, CDR3 protein, CDR3 DNA. A D gene is named only where the DNA matches it firmly. Clone size is given for some rows only: seen once, a few or many times, or a class if the clone is expanded.

-	TRBV6-6	TRBD1	TRBJ1-2	CASSFADRGGGYTF	TGTGCCAGCAGTTTCGCGGACAGGGGAGGTGGCTACACCTTC
-	TRBV15	-	TRBJ1-1	CATSRGGHMNTEAFF	TGTGCCACCAGCAGAGGAGGCCACATGAACACTGAAGCTTTCTTT
-	TRBV10-3	TRBD1	TRBJ2-3	CAITNNRGRTDTQYF	TGTGCCATCACCAATAACAGGGGGCGCACAGATACGCAGTATTTT
-	TRBV6-1	-	TRBJ1-3	CASRGGSGNTIYF	TGTGCCAGCAGAGGAGGCTCTGGAAACACCATATATTTT
-	TRBV29-1	-	TRBJ1-5	CSLTPSFPGRENQPQHF	TGCAGCTTAACCCCCTCCTTTCCAGGAAGAGAAAATCAGCCCCAGCATTTT
-	TRBV27	-	TRBJ1-6	CASKFPGGNSPLHF	TGTGCCAGCAAATTCCCGGGGGGTAATTCACCCCTCCACTTT
-	TRBV6-1	-	TRBJ2-5	CASRSGTGAETQYF	TGTGCCAGCAGGTCCGGGACGGGAGCGGAGACCCAGTACTTC
-	TRBV4-2	-	TRBJ2-6	CASSQVQAGSGANVLTF	TGTGCCAGCAGCCAAGTACAGGCCGGCTCTGGGGCCAACGTCCTGACTTTC
-	TRBV29-1	-	TRBJ1-5	CSVVEGASQPQHF	TGCAGCGTTGTGGAAGGGGCTAGTCAGCCCCAGCATTTT
-	TRBV6-1	TRBD2	TRBJ2-3	CASSLTSGGADTQYF	TGTGCCAGCAGTCTGACTAGCGGGGGGGCAGATACGCAGTATTTT
-	TRBV11-2	-	TRBJ1-1	CASNLGGGMNTEAFF	TGTGCCAGCAACCTGGGGGGGGGCATGAACACTGAAGCTTTCTTT
-	TRBV21-1	-	TRBJ2-7	CARYSGEQYF	TGTGCCAGGTACAGTGGGGAGCAGTACTTC
-	TRBV5-1	TRBD2	TRBJ2-1	CASRKLSGGARNEQFF	TGCGCCAGCAGGAAACTGAGCGGGGGGGCCAGGAATGAGCAGTTCTTC
-	TRBV6-1	TRBD1	TRBJ2-3	CASNPGTGVVDTQYF	TGTGCCAGCAATCCCGGGACAGGGGTTGTAGATACGCAGTATTTT
-	TRBV9	TRBD1	TRBJ1-2	CASSVRAGGNYGYTF	TGTGCCAGCAGCGTAAGGGCAGGGGGAAACTATGGCTACACCTTC
-	TRBV29-1	TRBD2	TRBJ2-3	CSVEGVAGPTNTQYF	TGCAGCGTTGAAGGGGTAGCGGGACCCACAAATACGCAGTATTTT
-	TRBV5-4	TRBD2	TRBJ2-3	CASSLLAGGGTDTQYF	TGTGCCAGCAGCTTATTAGCGGGAGGAGGCACAGATACGCAGTATTTT
-	TRBV30	TRBD1	TRBJ2-7	CAWSVQGQPTYEQYF	TGTGCCTGGAGTGTACAGGGACAGCCAACCTACGAGCAGTACTTC
few	TRBV18	-	TRBJ2-7	CASSSLEGYEQYF	TGTGCCAGCTCCTCCCTGGAGGGGTACGAGCAGTACTTC
-	TRBV11-1	TRBD2	TRBJ2-2	CASSPGLAGLGTGELFF	TGTGCCAGCAGCCCGGGACTAGCGGGGCTGGGGACCGGGGAGCTGTTTTTT
-	TRBV6-1	-	TRBJ1-4	CASSEDLPGGEKLFF	TGTGCCAGCAGTGAAGACTTACCGGGAGGGGAAAAACTGTTTTTT
-	TRBV28	TRBD1	TRBJ1-2	CASRSGQGTVYGYTF	TGTGCCAGCAGATCGGGACAGGGCACTGTATATGGCTACACCTTC
once	TRBV7-6	-	TRBJ1-2	CASSFGAGWDIYGYTF	TGTGCCAGCAGCTTTGGGGCCGGATGGGACATCTATGGCTACACCTTC
-	TRBV6-1	-	TRBJ1-1	CASSPGSTEAFF	TGTGCCAGCAGTCCAGGGTCCACTGAAGCTTTCTTT
once	TRBV5-1	TRBD2	TRBJ2-1	CASRGLAGTEQFF	TGCGCCAGCAGGGGGCTAGCGGGAACTGAGCAGTTCTTC
-	TRBV2	TRBD1	TRBJ2-1	CASRPTGDNEQFF	TGTGCCAGCAGGCCTACAGGGGACAATGAGCAGTTCTTC
-	TRBV10-3	TRBD2	TRBJ2-7	CAIGLAGDSYEQYF	TGTGCCATTGGTTTAGCGGGGGACTCCTACGAGCAGTACTTC
-	TRBV2	-	TRBJ2-5	CASSGQKETQYF	TGTGCCAGCTCAGGACAGAAAGAGACCCAGTACTTC
-	TRBV7-9	TRBD1	TRBJ1-6	CASSLGRQGSRSPLHF	TGTGCCAGCAGCTTGGGCCGACAGGGTAGCCGTTCACCCCTCCACTTT
-	TRBV5-1	-	TRBJ1-5	CASSFQGDQPQHF	TGCGCCAGCAGCTTTCAAGGGGATCAGCCCCAGCATTTT
-	TRBV20-1	-	TRBJ1-4	CSARLNEKLFF	TGCAGTGCTAGGTTAAATGAAAAACTGTTTTTT
-	TRBV9	-	TRBJ2-7	CASSADSSYEQYF	TGTGCCAGCAGCGCGGACAGCTCCTACGAGCAGTACTTC
-	TRBV5-1	-	TRBJ1-5	CANGPQHF	TGCGCCAACGGGCCCCAGCATTTT
-	TRBV19	TRBD1	TRBJ1-1	CASSIPGQGNTEAFF	TGTGCCAGTAGTATCCCGGGACAGGGCAACACTGAAGCTTTCTTT
-	TRBV27	TRBD1	TRBJ1-4	CASRTNNKGQGGPNEKLFF	TGTGCCAGCAGAACAAACAATAAAGGACAGGGAGGCCCTAATGAAAAACTGTTTTTT
-	TRBV10-3	-	TRBJ2-3	CAIRWGESTDTQYF	TGTGCCATCAGGTGGGGGGAGAGCACAGATACGCAGTATTTT
-	TRBV2	TRBD1	TRBJ2-3	CASSERGLEDTQYF	TGTGCCAGCAGTGAAAGGGGGCTCGAGGATACGCAGTATTTT
-	TRBV2	-	TRBJ2-7	CASSESGAIDRLEQYF	TGTGCCAGCAGTGAATCTGGGGCTATAGACCGTCTCGAGCAGTACTTC
-	TRBV7-2	TRBD2	TRBJ2-7	CASSLAGGPGEQYF	TGTGCCAGCAGCTTAGCGGGAGGGCCGGGCGAGCAGTACTTC
once	TRBV2	TRBD1	TRBJ2-5	CASFSIDRVVSETQYF	TGTGCCAGCTTTTCTATAGACAGGGTAGTTTCAGAGACCCAGTACTTC
-	TRBV7-6	-	TRBJ1-5	CASSQAPDSYSNQPQHF	TGTGCCAGCAGCCAAGCACCGGACAGCTATAGCAATCAGCCCCAGCATTTT
once	TRBV6-1	-	TRBJ2-2	CASSISGLTGELFF	TGTGCCAGCAGTATTTCAGGGTTAACCGGGGAGCTGTTTTTT
-	TRBV6-7	-	TRBJ2-1	CASSYSQITGEDYNEQFF	TGTGCCAGCAGTTACTCACAAATCACAGGGGAGGACTACAATGAGCAGTTCTTC